The 9 T cell receptor beta chains below were found in one sample sequenced in a study of blood T cell repertoires in COVID-19. Libraries were prepared by immunoSEQ multiplex PCR; TCRdb keeps only in-frame clonotypes and omits some of them. The sample lists fewer than 35,000 clones; 75% to 85% were seen once. Sequenced input: peripheral blood. These TCRs come from a human donor in a cohort sampled during active COVID-19.

The rearrangement joins TRBV11-2 to TRBJ1-2; D not resolved. Looked up from germline, CDR1 is SGHAT and CDR2 is FQNNGV. Between the trimmed V and J ends, which lost 1 base and 5 bases, there was a span of 11 bases. The CDR3 has 14 residues. The chain's CDR3 is CASSLAGLEYGYTF. The CDR3 DNA follows: TGTGCCAGCAGCTTAGCTGGCCTGGAGTATGGCTACACCTTC.

This clone was observed once. This chain links TRBV7-9 with TRBJ2-1, with TRBD1 matching 7 bases. The length of the CDR3 is 14 residues. CDR1 is SEHNR, CDR2 FQNEAQ, per germline (reference sequence). V was pared by 4 bases and J by 6 bases, with 6 bases of the junction left unmatched. The CDR3 sequence is CASSSWTGGNEQFF. In DNA form, the CDR3 reads TGTGCCAGCAGCTCGTGGACAGGCGGCAATGAGCAGTTCTTC.

There are a few counts of this clone. The chain carries TRBV4-1 and TRBJ2-3, with D perhaps matching TRBD2 (6 bases). Germline CDR1 and CDR2: MGHRA and YSYEKL. V was trimmed by 4 bases and J by 6 bases, leaving 14 bases between them. The CDR3 is made up of 14 amino acids. CDR3: CASSLPGTLDTQYF. The CDR3 coding sequence is TGCGCCAGCAGCCTTCCCGGGACTTTGGATACGCAGTATTTT.

This chain joins TRBV28 and TRBJ1-2; possibly TRBD1 for D (5 bases). The CDR3 length is 15 residues. The germline CDR1 and CDR2 sequences are MDHEN and SYDVKM. V shed 7 bases and J shed 5 bases, with 20 bases lying between them. CDR3 residues: CASIMGGTINYGYTF. As DNA, the CDR3 is TGTGCCAGCATTATGGGGGGGACTATTAATTATGGCTACACCTTC.

The chain combines TRBV6-2 or TRBV6-3 with TRBJ2-6, with 7 nucleotides matching TRBD1. V was clipped by 2 bases and J by 2 bases; unmatched bases: 3. Germline V lookup: CDR1 MNHEY, CDR2 SVGEGT. The CDR3 spans 16 residues. CDR3 bases: TGTGCCAGCAGTTACGCGACAGGGACTGGGGCCAACGTCCTGACTTTC. Amino acid sequence: CASSYATGTGANVLTF.

This clone has just a few counts. The chain couples TRBV5-5 to TRBJ1-6, with TRBD1 identical over 7 bases. This CDR3 region has 16 residues. The V segment lost 0 bases and the J segment 10 bases; nucleotides outside the gene matches: 10. Germline V gives CDR1 SGHKS, CDR2 YYEKEE (reference sequence). CDR3 sequence: CASSLGLTGYESPLHF. CDR3 nucleotides: TGTGCCAGCAGCTTGGGCCTGACAGGGTACGAATCACCCCTCCACTTT.

The V and J genes are TRBV28 and TRBJ1-4; TRBD1 is a possible D gene (5 bases). Germline CDR1 and CDR2: MDHEN and SYDVKM. This CDR3 comprises 15 residues. Between the trimmed V and J ends, which lost 2 bases and 0 bases, there was a span of 7 bases. The DNA for the CDR3 is TGTGCCAGCAGTTTAGGGACTGCAACTAATGAAAAACTGTTTTTT. Residues: CASSLGTATNEKLFF.

The chain joins TRBV27 to TRBJ1-5; 7 nucleotides line up with TRBD1. Trimming cost V 5 bases and J 3 bases; bases outside gene matches: 16. This CDR3 has 18 amino acids. Germline CDR1 reads MNHEY; CDR2 reads SMNVEV (reference sequence). CDR3 nucleotide sequence: TGTGCCAGCAGTCCCCAAGGAGGGACAGCCAACAACAATCAGCCCCAGCATTTT. Translation gives CASSPQGGTANNNQPQHF.

The genes are TRBV7-2 and TRBJ1-1; D unclear. Trimming left V 1 base short and J 0 bases short, with 6 bases between. CDR3 length: 14 residues. Germline values: CDR1 SGHTA, CDR2 FQGNSA. This chain's CDR3 is CASSLGGMNTEAFF. CDR3 bases: TGTGCCAGCAGCTTAGGCGGTATGAACACTGAAGCTTTCTTT.